The T cell receptor beta chain described here comes from a study of blood T cell repertoires in COVID-19. Study details: The study drew acute and convalescent COVID-19 samples from the United States, Italy and Spain. Sample material is recorded as cDNA or gDNA derived from T cells, B-cell-depleted T cells, or PBMCs.

CDR3 length: 14 amino acids. Authors' processing steps: From reference gene primer amplification, estimates of nucleated cell counts were derived. Some clones are missing from TCRdb's copy, which holds only in-frame ones; the method was immunoSEQ multiplex PCR. The V and J calls and clone size come from that table; D and trimming were worked out from the DNA. The sample records approximately 250,000 clones, around 84% being singletons. This clone has more than one count but fewer than ten. The gene calls are TRBV21-1 and TRBJ2-7; TRBD1 reflects the table's D call only, with no check against the DNA. TRBV21-1 is a listed pseudogene. This clonotype originated in a man aged 40-50 years who had recovered from COVID-19. Material for sequencing was peripheral blood. CDR3 in DNA: TGTGCCAGCAGCAACCGGGACAGGGGGATTGAGCAGTACTTC. Amino acid sequence: CASSNRDRGIEQYF.